The TCR beta chain under discussion was sequenced for a study of blood T cell repertoires in COVID-19. Study background: The United States, Italy and Spain supplied acute and convalescent COVID-19 samples. T cells, B-cell-depleted T cells, or PBMCs provided the cDNA or gDNA that served as material.

Original methodology: How many nucleated cells were present was estimated from reference gene primer amplification. Produced via immunoSEQ multiplex PCR; TCRdb's table is partial and in-frame only. Clone size and the V and J calls come from that table; the DNA yielded D and trimming. The repertoire holds tens of thousands of clones, with approximately 91% as singletons. The clonotype originates from a human donor in a cohort sampled during active COVID-19. Sequenced sample: peripheral blood.

The CDR3 here is CSASTREGFNEQFF. CDR3 sequence (DNA): TGCAGTGCTAGTACGAGGGAGGGCTTCAATGAGCAGTTCTTC. This chain links TRBV20-1 with TRBJ2-1, with 7 bases matching TRBD2. The CDR3 extends over 14 amino acids. Germline lookup yields CDR1 DFQATT and CDR2 SNEGSKA (reference sequence). V shed 3 bases and J 6 bases; nucleotides not matched to a gene: 8.